This TCR beta chain comes out of a study of OX40 agonist ivuxolimab in advanced cancers. Study at large: Hepatocellular carcinoma, melanoma, renal cell or head and neck cancer was diagnosed in the dose-escalation patients. Study results and caveats: Clonal expansion among partial responders at 0.1-3.0 mg/kg ranked near the lowest. Researchers did not determine the expanded peripheral T cells' antigen specificity.

TCRdb's table, derived via immunoSEQ multiplex PCR, lists solely in-frame clones and lacks some. The table records tens of thousands of clones, around 94% of them present only once. Germline-derived CDR1 and CDR2 are MDHEN and SYDVKM. The CDR3 has 15 residues. V was cut by 6 bases and J by 2 bases, with 16 bases left in between. Sampled blood was obtained at baseline, cycle 4 day 1, and cycle 7 day 1. Points on this clone: Antigen unknown.

This clonotype was obtained from an adult with an advanced solid tumor such as melanoma, head and neck, liver or kidney cancer. The source was CD4+ or CD8+ T cells sorted from blood, collected in a trial of the OX40 agonist ivuxolimab. This chain uses TRBV28 with TRBJ2-5; D is possibly TRBD1 or TRBD2 (5 bases each). The CDR3 coding sequence is TGTGCCAGCAGCTGGGACCAGGGTCGACAAGAGACCCAGTACTTC. Translated: CASSWDQGRQETQYF.